This T cell receptor beta chain was observed in a study of regulatory T cells in long-lasting Graves disease. iRepertoire HTBI primers and Arm-PCR of CDR3 regions built TCR beta libraries. In the original processing: Identified segments across samples numbered fewer than 80 TRBV and roughly 15 TRBJ. TCRdb used MiXCR to reprocess the multiplex PCR reads, holding one entry per CDR3 protein. TCRdb, not the authors, supplied the V and J calls. This repertoire shows roughly 420,000 distinct CDR3 sequences, 15% to 19% found once; its top ten account for about 20%. This clonotype was seen repeatedly, ten times or more. Per germline, CDR1 KGHDR and CDR2 SFDVKD. The CDR3 runs to 17 residues. Trimming pared 6 bases from V and 5 bases from J, leaving 19 bases between. Time point here: newly diagnosed GD, antithyroid drugs for less than 3 months. The TCR library was made from RNA that had been extracted from PBMCs in TRIzol.

Material: peripheral blood mononuclear cells (PBMCs), obtained at new diagnosis, from a patient treated with antithyroid drugs. This TCR was recovered from a female donor with Graves disease. The rearrangement links TRBV24-1 to TRBJ1-6, with D possibly TRBD1 on 5 matching bases. CDR3 DNA: TGTGCCACCAGTTCTCTCAGAGGGGACGGTCATAATTCACCCCTCCACTTT. It translates to CATSSLRGDGHNSPLHF.